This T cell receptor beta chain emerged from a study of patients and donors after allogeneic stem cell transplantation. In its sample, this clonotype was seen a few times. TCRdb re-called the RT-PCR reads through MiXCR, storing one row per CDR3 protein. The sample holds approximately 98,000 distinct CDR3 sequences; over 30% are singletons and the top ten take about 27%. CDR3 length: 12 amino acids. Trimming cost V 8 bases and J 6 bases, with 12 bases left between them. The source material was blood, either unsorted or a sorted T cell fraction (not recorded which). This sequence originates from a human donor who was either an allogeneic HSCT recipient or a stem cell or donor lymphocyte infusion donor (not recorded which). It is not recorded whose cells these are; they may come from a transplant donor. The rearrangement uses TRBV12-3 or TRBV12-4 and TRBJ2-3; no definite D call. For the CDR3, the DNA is TGTGCCAGCGGCCGCGTCAGGGATACGCAGTATTTT. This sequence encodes CASGRVRDTQYF.